The clone carrying this T cell receptor beta chain was observed a handful of times. Antigen unknown. Germline values: CDR1 GTSNPN, CDR2 SVGIG (reference sequence). CDR3 length: 16 residues. Unmatched junction bases numbered 7, after V lost 2 bases and J lost 5 bases. The data were taken from a study of beta chain features in type 1 diabetes. Study information: All samples together contributed 90 million to 110 million sorted cells for examination.

The authors obtained over 95% purity in all sorted populations. Findings and limits, study-wide: Moderately but significantly shorter TCRB CDR3s were found in Type 1 diabetes patients in all four CD4+ subsets.

Since all of the isolated RNA was reverse transcribed, expressed TCRB transcripts were what got sequenced. Sequenced by immunoSEQ multiplex PCR; TCRdb stores in-frame clones only, minus some. The sample holds 350,000 to 400,000 clones, around 16% seen once. Sequenced: naive CD4+ T cells from blood. The TCR comes from a young woman in good health. The rearrangement uses TRBV30 and TRBJ1-5, with 12 positions matching TRBD1. Here the CDR3 DNA reads TGTGCCTGGAGTATTCCCGGGACAGGGGGCTATCAGCCCCAGCATTTT. Protein product: CAWSIPGTGGYQPQHF.